This T cell receptor beta chain was documented in a study of spatial heterogeneity in lung cancer. Time point: sample taken at primary tumor resection. The study sequenced unsorted whole RNA from tumor, nontumor lung or frozen PBMC. Single TCR cDNA molecules each had their own unique molecular identifier. TCRdb re-analysed the 5' RACE reads in MiXCR, keeping a single row per CDR3 protein. The table lists about 2,800 distinct CDR3 sequences, about 8.9% of them singletons. By share, this clonotype ranks as medium-sized (0.01 to 0.1%). The ends were cut back, 3 bases at V and 13 bases at J, with 11 bases in the middle. The CDR3 spans 11 residues.

The genes are TRBV12-3 or TRBV12-4 and TRBJ2-3; D remains unclear. Here the sequenced sample was normal lung tissue next to the tumor, taken at surgery. This TCR was recovered from a female donor with early-stage non-small cell lung cancer. The DNA for the CDR3 is TGTGCCAGCAGTTTTGGTAAAGGGAAGTATTTT. Amino acids: CASSFGKGKYF.